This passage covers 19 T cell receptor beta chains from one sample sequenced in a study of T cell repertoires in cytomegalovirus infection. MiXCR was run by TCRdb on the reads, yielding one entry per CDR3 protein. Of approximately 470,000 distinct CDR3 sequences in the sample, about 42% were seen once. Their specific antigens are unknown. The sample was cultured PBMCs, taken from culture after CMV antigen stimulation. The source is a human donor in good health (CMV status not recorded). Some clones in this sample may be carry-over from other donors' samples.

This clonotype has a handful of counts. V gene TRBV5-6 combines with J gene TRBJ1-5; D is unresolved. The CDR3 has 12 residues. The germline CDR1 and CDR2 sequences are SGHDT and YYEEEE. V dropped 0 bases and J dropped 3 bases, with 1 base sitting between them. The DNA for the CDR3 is TGTGCCAGCAGCTTGGACAATCAGCCCCAGCATTTT. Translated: CASSLDNQPQHF.

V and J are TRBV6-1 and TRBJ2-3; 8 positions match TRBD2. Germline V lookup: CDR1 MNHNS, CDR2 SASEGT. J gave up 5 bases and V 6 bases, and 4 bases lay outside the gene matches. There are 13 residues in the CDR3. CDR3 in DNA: TGTGCCAGCAGAGCGGGAGTAGTAGATACGCAGTATTTT. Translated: CASRAGVVDTQYF.

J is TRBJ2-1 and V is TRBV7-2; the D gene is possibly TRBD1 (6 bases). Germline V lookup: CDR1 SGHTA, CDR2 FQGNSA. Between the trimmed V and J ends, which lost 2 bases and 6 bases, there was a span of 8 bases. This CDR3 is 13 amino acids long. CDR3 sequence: CASSLNRVNEQFF. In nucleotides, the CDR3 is TGTGCCAGCAGCTTAAACAGGGTCAATGAGCAGTTCTTC.

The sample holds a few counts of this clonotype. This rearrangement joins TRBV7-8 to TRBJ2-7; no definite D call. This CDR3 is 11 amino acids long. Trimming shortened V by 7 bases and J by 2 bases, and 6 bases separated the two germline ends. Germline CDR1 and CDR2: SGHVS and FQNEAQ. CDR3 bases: TGTGCCAGCATGGGTCCCTACGAGCAGTACTTC. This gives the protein CASMGPYEQYF. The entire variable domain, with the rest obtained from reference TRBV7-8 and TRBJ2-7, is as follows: GAGVSQSPRYKVAKRGQDVALRCDPISGHVSLFWYQQALGQGPEFLTYFQNEAQLDKSGLPSDRFFAERPEGSVSTLKIQRTQQEDSAVYLCASMGPYEQYFGPGTRLTVT.

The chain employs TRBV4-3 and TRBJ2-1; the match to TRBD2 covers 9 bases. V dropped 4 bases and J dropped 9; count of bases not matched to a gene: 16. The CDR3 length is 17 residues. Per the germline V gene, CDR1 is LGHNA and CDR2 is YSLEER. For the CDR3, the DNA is TGCGCCAGCAGCCCCGATGAAGGAGCGGGAGGAGAGAGTGAGCAGTTCTTC. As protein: CASSPDEGAGGESEQFF.

The CDR3 DNA follows: TGCGCCAGCAGTCAATCTGGAGAGGGATCTAACTATGGCTACACCTTC. Its translation: CASSQSGEGSNYGYTF. The V gene is TRBV23-1, the J gene TRBJ1-2; D ambiguous. TRBV23-1 is an ORF, and what it does is uncertain. The CDR3 spans 16 residues. V was clipped by 0 bases and J by 0 bases, with 11 bases between them.

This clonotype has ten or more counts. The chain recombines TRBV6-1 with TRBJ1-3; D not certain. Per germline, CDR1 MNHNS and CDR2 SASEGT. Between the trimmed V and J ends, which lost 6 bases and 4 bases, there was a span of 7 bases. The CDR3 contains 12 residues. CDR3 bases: TGTGCCAGCAGGGCGGGGGGAAACACCATATATTTT. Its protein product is CASRAGGNTIYF.

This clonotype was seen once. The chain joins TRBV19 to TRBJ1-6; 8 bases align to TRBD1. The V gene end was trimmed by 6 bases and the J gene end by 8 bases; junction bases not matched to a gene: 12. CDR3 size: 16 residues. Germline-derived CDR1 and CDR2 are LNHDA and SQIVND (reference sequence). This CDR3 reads CASSEPGTGRDSPLHF. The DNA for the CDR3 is TGTGCCAGTAGCGAACCGGGGACAGGTCGCGATTCACCCCTCCACTTT.

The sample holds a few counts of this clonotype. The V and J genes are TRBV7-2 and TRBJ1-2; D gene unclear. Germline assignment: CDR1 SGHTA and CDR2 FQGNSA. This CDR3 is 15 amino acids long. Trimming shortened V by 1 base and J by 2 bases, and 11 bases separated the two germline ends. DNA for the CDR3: TGTGCCAGCAGCTTAGTTGCCAGACCCAACTATGGCTACACCTTC. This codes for CASSLVARPNYGYTF.

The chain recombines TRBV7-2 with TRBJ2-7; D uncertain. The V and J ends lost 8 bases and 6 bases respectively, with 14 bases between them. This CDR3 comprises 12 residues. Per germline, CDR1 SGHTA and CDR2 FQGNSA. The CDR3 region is CASSDPWSEQYF. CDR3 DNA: TGTGCCAGCTCTGACCCGTGGAGCGAGCAGTACTTC.

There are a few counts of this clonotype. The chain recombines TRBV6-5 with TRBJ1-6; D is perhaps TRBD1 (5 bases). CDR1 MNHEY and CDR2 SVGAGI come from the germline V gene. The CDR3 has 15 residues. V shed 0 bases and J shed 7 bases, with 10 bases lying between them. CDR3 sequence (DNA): TGTGCCAGCAGTTACTCGGAGGGACCGAATTCACCCCTCCACTTT. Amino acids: CASSYSEGPNSPLHF.

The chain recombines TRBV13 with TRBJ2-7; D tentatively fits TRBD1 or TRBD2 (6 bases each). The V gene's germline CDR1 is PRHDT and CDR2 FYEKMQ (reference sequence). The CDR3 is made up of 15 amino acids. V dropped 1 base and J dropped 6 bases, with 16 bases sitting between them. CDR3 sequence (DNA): TGTGCCAGCAGCTTAGTTTCACAGGGCGGGATCGAGCAGTACTTC. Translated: CASSLVSQGGIEQYF.

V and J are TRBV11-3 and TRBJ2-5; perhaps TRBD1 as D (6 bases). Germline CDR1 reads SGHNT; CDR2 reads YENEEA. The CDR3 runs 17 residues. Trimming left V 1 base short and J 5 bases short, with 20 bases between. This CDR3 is CASSLGPGTPEAETQYF. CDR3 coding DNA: TGTGCCAGCAGCTTAGGACCCGGGACACCCGAAGCGGAGACCCAGTACTTC.

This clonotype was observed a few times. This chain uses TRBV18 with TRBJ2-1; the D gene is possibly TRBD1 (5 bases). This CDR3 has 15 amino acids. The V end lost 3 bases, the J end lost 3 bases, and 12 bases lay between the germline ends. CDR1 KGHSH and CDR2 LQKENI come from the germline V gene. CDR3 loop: CASSPRQSDYNEQFF. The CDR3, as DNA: TGTGCCAGCTCACCTAGACAGTCAGACTACAATGAGCAGTTCTTC.

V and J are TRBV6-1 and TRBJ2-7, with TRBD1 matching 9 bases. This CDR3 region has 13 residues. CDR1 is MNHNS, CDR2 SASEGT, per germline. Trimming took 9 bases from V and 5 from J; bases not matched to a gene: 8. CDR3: CASGGTGQNEQYF. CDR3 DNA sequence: TGTGCCAGTGGCGGGACAGGGCAAAACGAGCAGTACTTC.

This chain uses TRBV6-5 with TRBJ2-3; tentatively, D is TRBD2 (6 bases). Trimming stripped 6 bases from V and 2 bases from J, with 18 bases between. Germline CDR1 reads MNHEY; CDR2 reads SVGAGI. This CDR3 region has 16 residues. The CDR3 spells CASRIAVGGNTDTQYF. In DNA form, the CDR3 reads TGTGCCAGCAGGATAGCGGTGGGCGGGAACACAGATACGCAGTATTTT.

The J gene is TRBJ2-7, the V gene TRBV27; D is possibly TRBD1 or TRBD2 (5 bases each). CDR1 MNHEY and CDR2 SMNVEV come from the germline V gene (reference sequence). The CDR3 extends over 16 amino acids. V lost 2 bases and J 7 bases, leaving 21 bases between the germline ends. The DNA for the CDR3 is TGTGCCAGCAGTTTAGGGGTGGGGGTAGGCTTGGGAGAGCAGTACTTC. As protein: CASSLGVGVGLGEQYF.

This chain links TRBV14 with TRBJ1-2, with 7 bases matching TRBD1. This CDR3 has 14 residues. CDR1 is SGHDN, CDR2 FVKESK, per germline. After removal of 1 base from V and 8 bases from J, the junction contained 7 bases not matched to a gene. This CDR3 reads CASSQATGWGGYTF. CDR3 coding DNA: TGTGCCAGCAGCCAAGCGACAGGGTGGGGCGGCTACACCTTC.

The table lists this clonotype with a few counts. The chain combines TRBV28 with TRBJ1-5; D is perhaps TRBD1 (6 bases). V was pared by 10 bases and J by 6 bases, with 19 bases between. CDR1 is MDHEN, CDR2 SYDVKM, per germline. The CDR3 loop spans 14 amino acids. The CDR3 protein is CATQQGGDVQPQHF. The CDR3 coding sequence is TGTGCCACCCAACAGGGAGGGGACGTTCAGCCCCAGCATTTT.